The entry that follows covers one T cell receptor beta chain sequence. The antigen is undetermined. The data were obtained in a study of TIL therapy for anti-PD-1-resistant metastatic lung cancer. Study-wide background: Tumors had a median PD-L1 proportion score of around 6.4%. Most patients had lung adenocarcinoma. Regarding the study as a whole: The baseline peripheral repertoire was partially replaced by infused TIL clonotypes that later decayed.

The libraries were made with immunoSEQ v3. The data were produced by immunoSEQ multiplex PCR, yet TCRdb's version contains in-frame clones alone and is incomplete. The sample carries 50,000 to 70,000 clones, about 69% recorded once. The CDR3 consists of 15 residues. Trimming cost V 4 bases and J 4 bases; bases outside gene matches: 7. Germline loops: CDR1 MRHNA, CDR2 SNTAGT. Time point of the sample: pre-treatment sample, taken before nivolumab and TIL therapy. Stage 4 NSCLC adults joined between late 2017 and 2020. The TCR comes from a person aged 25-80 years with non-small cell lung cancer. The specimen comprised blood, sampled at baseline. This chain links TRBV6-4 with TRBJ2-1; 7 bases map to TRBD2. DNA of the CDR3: TGTGCCAGCAGTGGCGCACTAGCGCCGTACAATGAGCAGTTCTTC. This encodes CASSGALAPYNEQFF.